This T cell receptor (beta chain) was found in a study of technical replicates of blood from a few donors (dated by TCRdb to about 2017). The germline V gene supplies CDR1 ENHRY and CDR2 SYGVKD. The CDR3 sequence holds 15 residues, the cysteine and phenylalanine included. The retained sequence is limited to the CDR3, 45 bases, with the frame set at the first base. At the junction V is shortened by 0 bases and J by 7 bases; bases outside the gene matches: 6. Library prep was done by the immunoSEQ multiplex PCR assay. TCRdb took this table from immuneACCESS and kept in-frame rearrangements with V and J called. Such tables lack part of the clones; where checked against another copy, unresolved V genes explain under half of the gap, and the rest is unexplained. Recorded for this sample are approximately 12,000 clones; around three quarters of them occurred a single time. The ten largest clones capture 13% to 15% of the sample.

As concerns this clone: No cognate antigen has been identified for it. Base qualities are not recorded, but no much larger clone differs from it by a single base.

Source material: PBMCs. This receptor was identified in a human donor in good health. This chain is built from TRBV10-3 and TRBJ1-5, with 7 junctional bases fitting TRBD1. The CDR3 protein: CAISESRQGEQPQHF. The nucleotides are TGTGCCATCAGTGAGTCACGACAGGGAGAACAGCCCCAGCATTTT.